The clone carrying this T cell receptor beta chain was recorded many times. Orbital computed tomography and thyroid ultrasound, together with serum TRAb and thyroxine and clinical symptoms, were used for diagnoses. Blood dates from first hyperthyroidism diagnosis, before any ophthalmopathy symptoms. RNA transcripts were the template for amplifying TCR beta CDR3 regions. When the TCR CDR3 underwent first-round RT-PCR, the HTBI primer set was used. A single record per CDR3 protein comes from TCRdb applying MiXCR to the multiplex PCR reads. The sample carries 250,000 or so distinct CDR3 sequences, about 14% recorded once. The data derive from a study of T cells in Graves' hyperthyroidism and ophthalmopathy. Germline V CDR1 and CDR2: SNHLY, FYNNEI. The CDR3 totals 15 residues. Unmatched junction bases numbered 10, after V lost 5 bases and J lost 7 bases.

This clonotype was obtained from a woman aged 40-49 years with Graves' hyperthyroidism that later progressed to Graves' ophthalmopathy. Sequenced input: blood. This chain joins TRBV2 and TRBJ2-1, with 8 bases that match TRBD1. CDR3 in DNA: TGTGCCAGCAGTTCGGCAGGGGGCTTAGGGAATGAGCAGTTCTTC. This encodes CASSSAGGLGNEQFF.